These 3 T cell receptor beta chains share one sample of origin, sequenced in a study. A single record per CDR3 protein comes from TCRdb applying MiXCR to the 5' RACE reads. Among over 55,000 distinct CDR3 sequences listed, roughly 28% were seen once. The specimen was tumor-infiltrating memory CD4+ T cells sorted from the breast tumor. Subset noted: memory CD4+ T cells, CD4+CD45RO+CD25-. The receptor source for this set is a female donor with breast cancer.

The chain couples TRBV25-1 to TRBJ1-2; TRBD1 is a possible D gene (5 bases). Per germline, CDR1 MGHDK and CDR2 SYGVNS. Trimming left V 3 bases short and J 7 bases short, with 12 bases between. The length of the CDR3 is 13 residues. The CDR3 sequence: CASSDLNGGGYTF. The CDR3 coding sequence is TGTGCCAGCAGTGATCTTAACGGGGGTGGCTACACCTTC.

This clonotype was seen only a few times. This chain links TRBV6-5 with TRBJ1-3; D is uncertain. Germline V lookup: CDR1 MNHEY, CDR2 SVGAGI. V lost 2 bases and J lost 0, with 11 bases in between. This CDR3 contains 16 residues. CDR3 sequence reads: CASSYERPHSGNTIYF. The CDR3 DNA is TGTGCCAGCAGTTACGAGAGACCGCACTCTGGAAACACCATATATTTT.

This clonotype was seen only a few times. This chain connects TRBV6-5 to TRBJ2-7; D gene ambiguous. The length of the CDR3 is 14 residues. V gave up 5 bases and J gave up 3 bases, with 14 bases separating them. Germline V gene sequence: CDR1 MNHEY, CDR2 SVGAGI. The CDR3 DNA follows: TGTGCCAGCAGTCCGAGTAGTACCCTCTACGAGCAGTACTTC. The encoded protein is CASSPSSTLYEQYF.